The T cell receptor beta chain described here comes from a study of T-cell memory formation after mild COVID-19. Study-level findings and limits: Still unconfirmed is whether the second-wave clones peaking on day 37 recognized SARS-CoV-2.

This clonotype has only a few counts. What it recognizes is unknown. V was clipped by 2 bases and J by 1 base, with 8 bases between them. This CDR3 contains 14 residues. Germline V gene data show CDR1 as MNHNY and CDR2 as SVGAGI (reference sequence). Constant-segment primers served in 5'RACE that generated TCR alpha and TCR beta cDNA libraries bearing sample barcodes and UMIs. In TCRdb, the 5' RACE reads were re-called with MiXCR into one record per CDR3 protein. The table has some 190,000 distinct CDR3 sequences, 16% seen once. The J gene is TRBJ2-5, the V gene TRBV6-6; no firm D call. The origin of this receptor is an adult woman who had mild COVID-19 (a few samples of this study predate the infection). Cell type and time point are not known. The sequenced material came from PBMCs or a T cell subset sorted from them (not recorded which). In DNA form, the CDR3 reads TGTGCCAGCAGTTACAGGGCAGCCCAAGAGACCCAGTACTTC. Its protein product is CASSYRAAQETQYF.